This T cell receptor (beta chain) was recorded in a study of a mutant IDH1 vaccine in newly diagnosed glioma. Study context: Most patients had received both radiotherapy and temozolomide, the prior options being radiotherapy, temozolomide, or both. Overall study findings and caveats: Changes in the top peripheral T cell clonotypes seemingly had no bearing on pseudoprogression. Patients mounted vaccine-induced immune responses in roughly 93% of cases.

The time point denotes: week 35, safety follow-up. Each vaccine dose was 300 ug of mutant IDH1 20-mer peptide, with topical imiquimod. This clone was seen only once. The antigen remains undetermined. In germline, CDR1 is SNHLY, CDR2 FYNNEI. V was trimmed by 4 bases and J by 5 bases, leaving 15 bases between them. CDR3 length: 15 amino acids. Method: immunoSEQ multiplex PCR; TCRdb's copy keeps in-frame clones and lacks some. Found here are about 27,000 clones, about four fifths of them singletons; the top ten hold 6% to 9.5%. The chain combines TRBV2 with TRBJ2-1; unclear D gene. The TCR sequence derives from a man aged 50 to 60 with glioma. Sequenced here: PBMCs, sampled from a glioma patient whose treatment included an IDH1 peptide vaccine. DNA for the CDR3: TGTGCCAGCAGTGGTCCACTGGTAATGAACAATGAGCAGTTCTTC. The encoded protein is CASSGPLVMNNEQFF. The full variable domain, with the rest looked up from reference TRBV2 and TRBJ2-1, is EPEVTQTPSHQVTQMGQEVILRCVPISNHLYFYWYRQILGQKVEFLVSFYNNEISEKSEIFDDQFSVERPDGSNFTLKIRSTKLEDSAMYFCASSGPLVMNNEQFFGPGTRLTVL.